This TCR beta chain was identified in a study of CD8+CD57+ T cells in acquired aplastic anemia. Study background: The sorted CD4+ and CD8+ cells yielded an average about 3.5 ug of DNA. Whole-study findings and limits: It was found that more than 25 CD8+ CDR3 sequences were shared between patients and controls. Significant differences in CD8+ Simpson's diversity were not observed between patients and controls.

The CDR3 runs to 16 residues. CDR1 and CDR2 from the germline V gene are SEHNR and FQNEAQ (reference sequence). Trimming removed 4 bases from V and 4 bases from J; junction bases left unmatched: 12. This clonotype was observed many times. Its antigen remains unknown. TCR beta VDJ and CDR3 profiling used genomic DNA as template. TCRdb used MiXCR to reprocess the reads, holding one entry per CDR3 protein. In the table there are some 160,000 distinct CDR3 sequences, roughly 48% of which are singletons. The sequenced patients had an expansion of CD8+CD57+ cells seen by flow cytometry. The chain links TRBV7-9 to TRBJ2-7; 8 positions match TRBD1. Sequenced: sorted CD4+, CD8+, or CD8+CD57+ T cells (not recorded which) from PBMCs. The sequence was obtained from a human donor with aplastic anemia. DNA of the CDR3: TGTGCCAGCAGCTCGTCCCCGACAGGGGCAAAATACGAGCAGTACTTC. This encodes CASSSSPTGAKYEQYF.